The 6 T cell receptor beta chains presented below share a single source sample, sequenced in a study of cytomegalovirus exposure and HLA in healthy donors. PCR used 60 Vbeta primers and 13 Jbeta primers. The protocol was immunoSEQ multiplex PCR, while the TCRdb copy is restricted to in-frame clones and leaves out a portion. Among 75,000 to 95,000 clones, roughly 86% were seen once, and the ten largest hold roughly 5.9%. Specimen: PBMCs. The receptor set was obtained from a woman younger than 30 in good health and CMV-seropositive.

This chain connects TRBV30 to TRBJ2-3; weak D call: TRBD1 (5 bases). Germline V gene data show CDR1 as GTSNPN and CDR2 as SVGIG (reference sequence). The CDR3 extends over 12 amino acids. V shed 7 bases and J shed 6 bases, with 14 bases lying between them. In nucleotides, the CDR3 is TGTGCCTTTGACAGAGTTTCGGATACGCAGTATTTT. This encodes CAFDRVSDTQYF.

This clone was seen once. The chain uses TRBV14 and TRBJ2-3, with 7 bases identical to TRBD1. Germline CDR1 is SGHDN and CDR2 is FVKESK. V shed 4 bases and J 9 bases; nucleotides not matched to a gene: 1. The CDR3 loop spans 11 amino acids. The CDR3 loop is CASSLQGTQYF. Written as DNA, the CDR3 is TGTGCCAGCAGCCTACAGGGGACGCAGTATTTT. The variable domain in full, completed from reference TRBV14 and TRBJ2-3, reads EAGVTQFPSHSVIEKGQTVTLRCDPISGHDNLYWYRRVMGKEIKFLLHFVKESKQDESGMPNNRFLAERTGGTYSTLKVQPAELEDSGVYFCASSLQGTQYFGPGTRLTVL.

V gene TRBV18 combines with J gene TRBJ2-7; 7 bases map to TRBD1. V shed 6 bases and J 0 bases; nucleotides not matched to a gene: 8. CDR3 length: 15 amino acids. Germline V gene sequence: CDR1 KGHSH, CDR2 LQKENI. The CDR3, as DNA: TGTGCCAGCTCCAAACAGGGGAATCCCTCCTACGAGCAGTACTTC. Translated, it gives CASSKQGNPSYEQYF.

V is TRBV19 and J is TRBJ2-5; 9 bases fit TRBD2. The length of the CDR3 is 17 residues. CDR1 LNHDA and CDR2 SQIVND come from the germline V gene (reference sequence). V dropped 6 bases and J dropped 5; count of bases not matched to a gene: 16. CDR3: CASRPSVTSAGGETQYF. CDR3 DNA sequence: TGTGCCAGTAGGCCCTCGGTTACATCAGCGGGGGGCGAGACCCAGTACTTC.

This chain links TRBV4-2 with TRBJ2-1, with 11 nucleotides matching TRBD2. CDR3 length: 16 amino acids. V was clipped by 4 bases and J by 4 bases; unmatched bases: 6. From germline, CDR1 is LGHNA and CDR2 YNFKEQ. For the CDR3, the DNA is TGTGCCAGCAGCCCCGCCGGGACTAGCGGTTACAATGAGCAGTTCTTC. Protein sequence: CASSPAGTSGYNEQFF.

The chain employs TRBV19 and TRBJ1-1, with 7 bases aligning to TRBD1. There are 14 residues in the CDR3. With 5 bases clipped from V and 4 bases from J, the junction kept 7 bases outside the gene matches. Germline V gene data show CDR1 as LNHDA and CDR2 as SQIVND (reference sequence). The CDR3 is CASSPRQGGTEAFF. The CDR3 DNA reads as TGTGCCAGTAGTCCTAGACAGGGCGGCACTGAAGCTTTCTTT.